Listed below are T cell receptor beta chains from one sample, sequenced in a study of CD8+ T cells in alopecia areata. TCRdb's table, derived via immunoSEQ multiplex PCR, lists solely in-frame clones and lacks some. In the table there are around 190,000 clones, about 56% of which are singletons. Sequencing input: CD8+ T cells sorted from blood. These receptors all stem from a human donor in good health. CDR3s include the opening cysteine and the closing phenylalanine or tryptophan. The D gene is left open where the match is weak. Not all rows give a size; the values are once, few, many and, for expanded clones, a class.

>TRBV15|TRBD1|.|TRBJ2-3
TGTGCCACCAGCAGAGCCTCCTCGACAGGGGAGAGAACAGATACGCAGTATTTT
CATSRASSTGERTDTQYF
>TRBV7-9|TRBD1|.|TRBJ2-7
TGTGCCAGCAGCACCCGACAGGGGGCGGGAGAGCAGTACTTC
CASSTRQGAGEQYF
>TRBV27|TRBD2|once|TRBJ2-7
TGTGCCAGCAGTACATTAGCGGGGGGGACCTACGAGCAGTACTTC
CASSTLAGGTYEQYF
>TRBV13|TRBD2|.|TRBJ2-1
TGTGCCAGCAGCCCAGGGTCGGTGCTAGCGGGGGCCTACAATGAGCAGTTCTTC
CASSPGSVLAGAYNEQFF
>TRBV27|.|.|TRBJ1-5
TGTGCCAGCAGTTTATCGACCTGGGGGCAGCCCCAGCATTTT
CASSLSTWGQPQHF
>TRBV2|.|.|TRBJ1-2
TGTGCCAGCAGTGACAAGTACTATGGCTACACCTTC
CASSDKYYGYTF
>TRBV27|.|.|TRBJ1-2
TGTGCCAGCAGTTTTTCGAGGTTAGGTGGCTACACCTTC
CASSFSRLGGYTF
>TRBV9|.|.|TRBJ1-5
TGTGCCAGCAGCGTCGGGGAATCTCATCAGCCCCAGCATTTT
CASSVGESHQPQHF
>TRBV29-1|.|.|TRBJ1-1
TGCAGCGTTGAAAAGGGGGGAGGCACTGAAGCTTTCTTT
CSVEKGGGTEAFF
>TRBV30|.|.|TRBJ1-5
TGTGCCTGGAGTGTGGGGGGGGCGGGAAATCAGCCCCAGCATTTT
CAWSVGGAGNQPQHF
>TRBV19|.|.|TRBJ1-5
TGTGCCAGTAGTATAAGGAGGGAGAAGGGCAATCAGCCCCAGCATTTT
CASSIRREKGNQPQHF
>TRBV23-1|.|few|TRBJ1-4
TGCGCCAGCAGCCGACGGGCGGATAATGAAAAACTGTTTTTT
CASSRRADNEKLFF
>TRBV5-6|.|.|TRBJ1-5
TGTGCCAGCAGCTCCGGAACTAGCAATCAGCCCCAGCATTTT
CASSSGTSNQPQHF
>TRBV29-1|.|.|TRBJ1-2
TGCAGCGTTACTCCGGGACAAAACTATGGCTACACCTTC
CSVTPGQNYGYTF
>TRBV5-6|.|.|TRBJ1-1
TGTGCCAGCAGCTTTGGTCTGGTAGCTTTCTTT
CASSFGLVAFF
>TRBV4-1|.|.|TRBJ1-2
TGCGCCAGCAGCCCCGTCGGCGACTTCTATGGCTACACCTTC
CASSPVGDFYGYTF
>TRBV2|TRBD1|.|TRBJ1-6
TGTGCCAGCACAGGGGGTAATTCACCCCTCCACTTT
CASTGGNSPLHF
>TRBV4-1|.|.|TRBJ1-1
TGCGCCAGCAGCTCAAGCATGAACACTGAAGCTTTCTTT
CASSSSMNTEAFF
>TRBV10-2|.|once|TRBJ2-2
TGCGCCAGCAGTGAGTGGCAAGGGATCACCGGGGAGCTGTTTTTT
CASSEWQGITGELFF
>TRBV13|.|.|TRBJ2-1
TGTGCCAGCAGGAACAGCGAGGAAGAGTCCTACAATGAGCAGTTCTTC
CASRNSEEESYNEQFF
>TRBV7-9|.|.|TRBJ2-3
TGTGCCAGCAGAGTCCTGGGGGGCCAGTCAGATACGCAGTATTTT
CASRVLGGQSDTQYF
>TRBV7-9|.|.|TRBJ1-1
TGTGCCAGCAGCGTAGGTCTGGGGGGCACTGAAGCTTTCTTT
CASSVGLGGTEAFF
>TRBV7-9|.|.|TRBJ2-2
TGTGCCAGCGGTAAAAACACCGGGGAGCTGTTTTTT
CASGKNTGELFF
>TRBV7-9|TRBD1|.|TRBJ2-7
TGTGCCAGCAGTTCGTCGGGACAGCCTAGCTACGAGCAGTACTTC
CASSSSGQPSYEQYF
>TRBV15|.|.|TRBJ2-1
TGTGCCACCAGCGGCGAAGGAGGGCTAGCTGACAATGAGCAGTTCTTC
CATSGEGGLADNEQFF
>TRBV28|.|.|TRBJ2-7
TGTGCCAGCAGTTTTCCTCAGCGGGAGCAGTACTTC
CASSFPQREQYF
>TRBV5-4|TRBD2|few|TRBJ2-1
TGTGCCAGCAGATTTAGCGGGGGAGGAAACAATGAGCAGTTCTTC
CASRFSGGGNNEQFF
>TRBV19|TRBD2|few|TRBJ2-4
TGTGCCAGTAGTACCCCCGGGGAGGGCAAAAACATTCAGTACTTC
CASSTPGEGKNIQYF
>TRBV6-5|.|.|TRBJ2-5
TGTGCCAGCAGTTACTCCGGGGAGACCCAGTACTTC
CASSYSGETQYF
>TRBV7-2|TRBD2|few|TRBJ2-3
TGTGCCAGCAGCTCAGGGACTACTGCAGATACGCAGTATTTT
CASSSGTTADTQYF
>TRBV4-1|.|.|TRBJ1-1
TGCGCCAGCAGCCCGTCGGGGGGCGCGAACACTGAAGCTTTCTTT
CASSPSGGANTEAFF
>TRBV29-1|.|.|TRBJ1-2
TGCAGCGTTGGGGGGGAGATCCACTTC
CSVGGEIHF
>TRBV29-1|.|.|TRBJ1-1
TGCAGGGTTGAGGGTAACACTGAAGCTTTCTTT
CRVEGNTEAFF
>TRBV11-2|TRBD1|.|TRBJ2-7
TGTGCCAGCAGCTTTTCCGGGACAGGGGAGGGGCCTCTCTACGAGCAGTACTTC
CASSFSGTGEGPLYEQYF
>TRBV25-1|TRBD2|.|TRBJ2-3
TGTGCCAGTGCGGGGGCAGATACGCAGTATTTT
CASAGADTQYF
>TRBV4-1|.|.|TRBJ2-1
TGCGCCAGCAGCCAAGCGGGGGTCGTATCCAGTGAGCAGTTCTTC
CASSQAGVVSSEQFF
>TRBV11-2|.|.|TRBJ2-5
TGTGCCAGCAGCTTAGCTTACAATATAGAGACCCAGTACTTC
CASSLAYNIETQYF
>TRBV4-1|.|.|TRBJ1-5
TGCGCCAGCAGCCAAGCGACAATGGGTAGCAATCAGCCCCAGCATTTT
CASSQATMGSNQPQHF
>TRBV9|TRBD2|many|TRBJ2-1
TGTGCCAGCAGCGCCCCCCGCAGCGGGGGGGGAGACAATGAGCAGTTCTTC
CASSAPRSGGGDNEQFF
>TRBV5-1|.|few|TRBJ2-5
TGCGCCAGCAGCTTGGTAACTGTACGAGAAGAGACCCAGTACTTC
CASSLVTVREETQYF